This TCR beta chain was documented in a study of CD8+CD57+ T cells in acquired aplastic anemia. Only one count was recorded for this clonotype. CDR3 size: 15 residues. Germline values: CDR1 LNHDA, CDR2 SQIVND (reference sequence). The V gene lost 7 bases and the J gene lost 0 bases, with 12 bases spanning the gap. Using genomic DNA as the template, TCR beta VDJ and CDR3 profiling was carried out. TCRdb reanalysed the reads using MiXCR and keeps one entry per CDR3 protein. This sample has just over 450,000 distinct CDR3 sequences, with roughly a third found just once. Selection for sequencing was limited to patients who had shown CD8+CD57+ cell expansion by flow cytometry.

The receptor was isolated from a human donor with aplastic anemia. Sequenced input: sorted CD4+, CD8+, or CD8+CD57+ T cells (not recorded which) from PBMCs. The chain couples TRBV19 to TRBJ1-4; D is unresolved. The CDR3 DNA reads TGTGCCAGTAAGGCCGATGAGGCAACTAATGAAAAACTGTTTTTT. This encodes CASKADEATNEKLFF.